Below are 17 T cell receptor beta chains sequenced from a single sample in a study of blood T cells in healthy people across ages. Together with a sample-barcoded 5' primer, a J-beta primer mix was included in a second PCR lasting about 7 to 12 cycles. TCRdb processed the 5' RACE reads anew with MiXCR; each CDR3 protein has one entry. The sample records about 1.4 million distinct CDR3 sequences, approximately 59% being singletons. Sequencing was carried out using blood. Receptors were obtained from a man in his late teens or twenties in good health.

V gene TRBV10-3 combines with J gene TRBJ2-7, with D unresolved. Between the trimmed V and J ends, which lost 3 bases and 0 bases, there was a span of 9 bases. This CDR3 contains 14 residues. Per germline, CDR1 ENHRY and CDR2 SYGVKD. CDR3 nucleotides: TGTGCCATCAGTGAAGGACGGATCTCCTACGAGCAGTACTTC. Protein sequence: CAISEGRISYEQYF.

V usage is TRBV12-3 or TRBV12-4 and J usage is TRBJ1-1; no clear D gene. CDR3 length equals 14 residues. Trimming removed 6 bases from V and 2 bases from J, with 13 bases in between. The CDR3: CASSVGRTNTEAFF. CDR3 in DNA: TGTGCCAGCAGCGTTGGGAGGACTAACACTGAAGCTTTCTTT.

This sequence joins TRBV4-2 and TRBJ2-1; possibly TRBD1 for D (5 bases). Germline V gene sequence: CDR1 LGHNA, CDR2 YNFKEQ. V was shortened by 5 bases and J by 9 bases, with 17 bases between the two germline ends. The CDR3 runs 14 residues. DNA for the CDR3: TGTGCCAGCAGCTCCAGGGATGCGGTTGTTGAGCAGTTCTTC. It yields the protein CASSSRDAVVEQFF.

V is TRBV27 and J is TRBJ1-5; possibly TRBD1 for D (5 bases). The CDR3 totals 17 residues. Deletions cut 4 bases from V and 1 base from J, with 17 bases between. Germline V gene lookup returns CDR1 MNHEY and CDR2 SMNVEV (reference sequence). The CDR3 loop is CASSYPRDWKSNQPQHF. CDR3 DNA sequence: TGTGCCAGCAGTTATCCCCGGGACTGGAAAAGCAATCAGCCCCAGCATTTT.

The CDR3 nucleotides read TGCGCCAGCAGCCACGTCGGGACAGGGGATGAGCAGTTCTTC. Protein product: CASSHVGTGDEQFF. V and J are TRBV4-1 and TRBJ2-1, with TRBD1 identical over 10 bases. CDR3 length: 14 amino acids. Losses at the gene ends were 3 bases for V and 8 bases for J; bases not matched to a gene: 4. From germline, CDR1 is MGHRA and CDR2 YSYEKL.

The genes are TRBV4-1 and TRBJ1-1; D not resolved. CDR3 length: 14 residues. The germline CDR1 and CDR2 sequences are MGHRA and YSYEKL. V shed 4 bases and J shed 4 bases, with 13 bases lying between them. DNA of the CDR3: TGCGCCAGCAGCCTTCACCTCACGCGCACTGAAGCTTTCTTT. Protein: CASSLHLTRTEAFF.

The chain's CDR3 is CASRFTGGVAYEQYF. The CDR3 DNA reads as TGCGCCAGCCGTTTCACAGGGGGCGTCGCCTACGAGCAGTACTTC. J is TRBJ2-7 and V is TRBV5-1; TRBD1 matches at 9 bases. CDR3 length: 15 residues. J was trimmed by 2 bases and V by 7 bases; bases with no gene match: 10. Germline CDR1 is SGHRS and CDR2 is YFSETQ.

This chain uses TRBV13 with TRBJ1-2; no reliable D call. Germline CDR1 and CDR2: PRHDT and FYEKMQ (reference sequence). Trimming cost V 2 bases and J 10 bases, with 8 bases left between them. This CDR3 contains 11 residues. CDR3 protein: CASSLKSNYTF. CDR3 coding DNA: TGTGCCAGCAGCTTAAAGAGCAACTACACCTTC. Full variable domain (missing parts from reference TRBV13 and TRBJ1-2): AAGVIQSPRHLIKEKRETATLKCYPIPRHDTVYWYQQGPGQDPQFLISFYEKMQSDKGSIPDRFSAQQFSDYHSELNMSSLELGDSALYFCASSLKSNYTFGSGTRLTVV.

The rearrangement links TRBV30 to TRBJ1-1; D may be TRBD1 (6 bases). Germline-derived CDR1 and CDR2 are GTSNPN and SVGIG (reference sequence). The CDR3 covers 15 residues. V dropped 4 bases and J dropped 7 bases, with 22 bases sitting between them. Written as DNA, the CDR3 is TGTGCCTGGAAAGGGTCCGGGACACCGACTTTTGAAGCTTTCTTT. Translating gives CAWKGSGTPTFEAFF.

V is TRBV4-2 and J is TRBJ1-4; 7 bases map to TRBD1. Germline CDR1 reads LGHNA; CDR2 reads YNFKEQ. The CDR3 has 15 amino acids. Trimming cost V 0 bases and J 8 bases; bases outside gene matches: 6. The CDR3 DNA is TGTGCCAGCAGCCAAGACAAGGGGGCTTCGGAAAAACTGTTTTTT. This gives the protein CASSQDKGASEKLFF.

The genes are TRBV20-1 and TRBJ2-2; no reliable D call. V lost 6 bases, J lost 4 bases, and 12 bases lay in between. The germline gives CDR1 DFQATT, CDR2 SNEGSKA (reference sequence). CDR3 length equals 13 residues. The CDR3 here is CSAKVRGTGELFF. The CDR3 coding sequence is TGCAGTGCCAAAGTTAGAGGCACCGGGGAGCTGTTTTTT.

This clonotype appeared a single time. The genes are TRBV7-9 and TRBJ2-1, with D possibly matching TRBD1 (5 bases). Trimming removed 5 bases from V and 2 bases from J, with 7 bases in between. The CDR3 sequence is 13 residues long. Germline V gene lookup returns CDR1 SEHNR and CDR2 FQNEAQ (reference sequence). CDR3 sequence (DNA): TGTGCCAGCAGCATGGACACCTACAATGAGCAGTTCTTC. Translating gives CASSMDTYNEQFF.

This clonotype occurred a few times. The chain recombines TRBV5-1 with TRBJ2-1; 9 bases map to TRBD2. J gave up 8 bases and V 7 bases, and 10 bases lay outside the gene matches. Germline-derived CDR1 and CDR2 are SGHRS and YFSETQ. This CDR3 is built from 14 residues. CDR3 loop: CASGLGLAADEQFF. CDR3 bases: TGCGCCAGCGGCCTGGGACTAGCCGCCGATGAGCAGTTCTTC. The variable domain in full, with the rest retrieved from reference TRBV5-1 and TRBJ2-1, is KAGVTQTPRYLIKTRGQQVTLSCSPISGHRSVSWYQQTPGQGLQFLFEYFSETQRNKGNFPGRFSGRQFSNSRSEMNVSTLELGDSALYLCASGLGLAADEQFFGPGTRLTVL.

The gene calls are TRBV13 and TRBJ1-4; D possibly corresponds to TRBD1 (5 bases). V lost 5 bases and J 7 bases, leaving 14 bases between the germline ends. The germline CDR1 and CDR2 sequences are PRHDT and FYEKMQ (reference sequence). There are 14 residues in the CDR3. In nucleotides, the CDR3 is TGTGCCAGCAGCGCCCGGGCTAGGGGTGAAAAACTGTTTTTT. Translated: CASSARARGEKLFF.

The rearrangement joins TRBV3-1 to TRBJ2-1, with D possibly being TRBD1 or TRBD2 (5 bases each). Trimming left V 0 bases short and J 10 bases short, with 19 bases between. Germline CDR1 reads LGHDT; CDR2 reads YNNKEL (reference sequence). The CDR3 runs 16 residues. CDR3 amino acids: CASSQDLTDTREEQFF. The DNA of the CDR3 is TGTGCCAGCAGCCAAGATCTTACGGACACCAGGGAGGAGCAGTTCTTC.

This clonotype was seen a few times. The rearrangement joins TRBV20-1 to TRBJ2-3, with D tentatively TRBD1 (6 bases). The CDR3 is made up of 12 amino acids. The germline V gene encodes CDR1 DFQATT and CDR2 SNEGSKA (reference sequence). Trimming pared 6 bases from V and 5 bases from J, leaving 12 bases between. This CDR3 is CSARGSGDTQYF. DNA of the CDR3: TGCAGTGCCAGGGGTTCCGGAGATACGCAGTATTTT.

This chain uses TRBV12-3 or TRBV12-4 with TRBJ1-2, with D possibly TRBD1 on 6 matching bases. The V and J ends lost 3 bases and 4 bases respectively, with 18 bases between them. The CDR3 runs 16 residues. Here the CDR3 DNA reads TGTGCCAGCAGTTTTCGGGACACCTCCGCCCTCTATGGCTACACCTTC. This encodes CASSFRDTSALYGYTF.